The clone carrying this TCR beta chain was recorded at least ten times. Its antigen remains unidentified. The sample comes from a study of regulatory T cells in long-lasting Graves disease. This CDR3 has 15 residues. Per the germline V gene, CDR1 is DFQATT and CDR2 is SNEGSKA (reference sequence). V dropped 1 base and J dropped 4 bases, with 16 bases sitting between them. Relying on iRepertoire HTBI primers and Arm-PCR of CDR3 regions, the team built TCR beta libraries. TCRdb called the multiplex PCR reads again in MiXCR, with one record for every CDR3 protein. The table shows under 450,000 distinct CDR3 sequences, with around a quarter occurring only once. Time point indicated: persistent/refractory GD, antithyroid drugs over 5 years with positive TRAb. Preparation of the TCR library used RNA extracted from PBMCs. Patients were enrolled at an endocrinology department in Xi'an, China. Into tubes containing EDTA, roughly 8.8 milliliters of peripheral blood were drawn.

Points from the study as a whole: Among persistent patients, a larger number of public clonotypes were shared (around 2,700) than among newly diagnosed patients (roughly 1,000). Sample size, which was small, may have reduced accuracy.

This receptor was taken from a female donor with Graves disease. This rearrangement joins TRBV20-1 to TRBJ1-1, with D possibly being TRBD1 (5 bases). Material: peripheral blood mononuclear cells (PBMCs), obtained when the disease was refractory, from a patient treated with antithyroid drugs. Here the CDR3 reads CSARVPFPGGTEAFF. Here the CDR3 DNA reads TGCAGTGCTAGAGTTCCCTTTCCCGGGGGCACTGAAGCTTTCTTT.